This paragraph covers one TCR beta chain sequence. Its antigen is undetermined. The data derive from a study of OX40 agonist ivuxolimab in advanced cancers. Across the whole study: Ivuxolimab, which is an agonistic anti-OX40 (CD134) antibody, was administered to the patients. Patients were dosed intravenously with ivuxolimab at 0.01 to 10 mg/kg every 2 weeks.

Sequencing used immunoSEQ multiplex PCR; TCRdb keeps in-frame clones, though not all of them. This sample yields under 60,000 clones, of which roughly 80% are seen a single time; about 3.9% belongs to the top ten. Whole-study findings and limits: Clonal expansion from baseline to week 6 occurred in both CD4+ and CD8+ T cells. Several nonresponders also turned out to have low normalized T-cell clonal expansion.

Trimming removed 4 bases from V and 3 bases from J, with 15 bases in between. This CDR3 is built from 15 residues. Germline CDR1 SEHNR, CDR2 FQNEAQ (reference sequence). This chain joins TRBV7-9 and TRBJ1-1, with D maybe TRBD1 (5 bases). Material: CD4+ or CD8+ T cells sorted from blood, obtained in a trial of the OX40 agonist ivuxolimab. This clonotype originated in an adult with an advanced solid tumor such as melanoma, head and neck, liver or kidney cancer. The CDR3 here is CASSSGWGSDTEAFF. The CDR3 DNA reads TGTGCCAGCAGCTCCGGTTGGGGCTCGGACACTGAAGCTTTCTTT. The whole variable domain, remainder taken from reference TRBV7-9 and TRBJ1-1, is DTGVSQNPRHKITKRGQNVTFRCDPISEHNRLYWYRQTLGQGPEFLTYFQNEAQLEKSRLLSDRFSAERPKGSFSTLEIQRTEQGDSAMYLCASSSGWGSDTEAFFGQGTRLTVV.